These 30 T cell receptor beta chains originate from one sample sequenced in a study of T cells in Graves' hyperthyroidism and ophthalmopathy (dated by TCRdb to about 2019). Library preparation used multiplex PCR. Instrument used: Illumina HiSeq 2000. The TCR beta CDR3 regions were amplified from RNA transcripts. The first round of RT-PCR for the TCR CDR3 was performed with the HTBI primer set and the Qiagen OneStep RT-PCR kit. Through fastp at Q25 and MiXCR, TCRdb rebuilt clones from the public reads, retaining in-frame beta chains. Rows matching on CDR3 protein sequence are summarized as one entry with the most common DNA and genes. For this sample the table gives roughly 570,000 distinct CDR3 sequences, of which around 46% were detected only once. About 8.3% of the sample rests with the top ten. Sequenced: peripheral blood or thyroid tissue (not recorded which). The receptors derive from a young woman with Graves' hyperthyroidism.

The CDR3 DNA is TGTGCCAGCAGTCCACGGCCGAGCTCCTACAATGAGCAGTTCTTC. It encodes CASSPRPSSYNEQFF. The genes are TRBV2 and TRBJ2-7; no reliable D call. The last part of the DNA fits TRBJ2-1 better; the J call may be wrong. Germline V gene data show CDR1 as SNHLY and CDR2 as FYNNEI. The CDR3 runs to 15 residues.

J is TRBJ1-2 and V is TRBV29-1; 7 nucleotides match TRBD1. The CDR3 sequence is 11 residues long. The junction had 7 bases not matched to a gene; V was cut back by 7 bases and J by 8 bases. CDR1 and CDR2 (germline): SQVTM, ANQGSEA. The CDR3: CSALKGAGYTF. The CDR3 DNA reads as TGCAGCGCCTTAAAGGGGGCCGGCTACACCTTC.

This clonotype was seen repeatedly, ten times or more. The V call is TRBV12-3 or TRBV12-4, the J call TRBJ1-2; D remains unclear. There are 17 residues in the CDR3. Trimming took 5 bases from V and 0 from J, leaving 19 bases between them. The CDR3 coding sequence is TGTGCCAGCAGTGGGCGAGGGCAGACACAGCCTAACTATGGCTACACCTTC. It codes for CASSGRGQTQPNYGYTF.

This clonotype occurred many times. J is TRBJ2-7 and V is TRBV6-5, with unresolved D. The germline V gene encodes CDR1 MNHEY and CDR2 SVGAGI. The CDR3 extends over 13 amino acids. The V gene lost 4 bases and the J gene lost 4 bases, with 11 bases spanning the gap. As DNA, the CDR3 is TGTGCCAGCAGTTCCCCCCCCCAATACGAGCAGTACTTC. Its protein is CASSSPPQYEQYF.

The genes are TRBV12-3 or TRBV12-4 and TRBJ2-7, with D hard to call. V shed 2 bases and J shed 0 bases, with 11 bases lying between them. This CDR3 spans 15 amino acids. The CDR3 nucleotides read TGTGCCAGCAGTTTATCTAGGGAAAGCTCCTACGAGCAGTACTTC. It translates to CASSLSRESSYEQYF.

The table lists this clonotype with many counts. The junction does not match germline at one end; this may be a read error. The chain employs TRBV5-1 and TRBJ2-2, with TRBD2 matching 7 bases. The CDR3 is made up of 14 amino acids. CDR1 is SGHRS, CDR2 YFSETQ, per germline. The CDR3 DNA follows: TGTGCCAGCAGTTTAGCGGGGAACACCGGGGAGCTGTTTTTT. It encodes CASSLAGNTGELFF.

The table lists this clonotype with many counts. The rearrangement joins TRBV20-1 to TRBJ1-5; D is undetermined. The V and J ends lost 5 bases and 0 bases respectively, with 8 bases between them. CDR3 length: 13 residues. The germline V gene encodes CDR1 DFQATT and CDR2 SNEGSKA (reference sequence). CDR3: CSARTVSNQPQHF. The DNA of the CDR3 is TGCAGTGCTCGGACGGTTAGCAATCAGCCCCAGCATTTT.

In the case of this clonotype: Its ends do not fully match the called genes, so a read error is possible. The chain combines TRBV20-1 with TRBJ2-7; D call uncertain. The CDR3 runs to 8 residues. Germline values: CDR1 DFQATT, CDR2 SNEGSKA (reference sequence). The CDR3 sequence is CSAGPLFF. Here the CDR3 DNA reads TGCAGTGCTGGGCCCCTGTTCTTC.

This chain uses TRBV20-1 with TRBJ2-3, with 9 bases fitting TRBD2. In germline, CDR1 is DFQATT, CDR2 SNEGSKA (reference sequence). CDR3 size: 12 residues. V lost 7 bases, J lost 4 bases, and 3 bases stayed unmatched. The CDR3 DNA follows: TGCAGTGGCGAGCGGGAGGCAGATACGCAGTATTTT. Translation gives CSGEREADTQYF.

This clonotype turned up a few times. This chain joins TRBV7-2 and TRBJ2-2; D may be TRBD1 (5 bases). The germline gives CDR1 SGHTA, CDR2 FQGNSA. V dropped 0 bases and J dropped 1 base, with 12 bases sitting between them. The CDR3 runs to 17 residues. The CDR3 protein is CASSLAVGLGNTGELFF. CDR3 in DNA: TGTGCCAGCAGCTTAGCCGTGGGGCTGGGGAACACCGGGGAGCTGTTTTTT.

Notes on this clonotype: Mismatch with germline at one junction end may stem from a read error. The V gene is TRBV7-7, the J gene TRBJ1-5; 7 bases align to TRBD1. Per germline, CDR1 SSHAT and CDR2 FNYEAQ (reference sequence). CDR3 size: 13 residues. The CDR3 nucleotides read TGTGCTAGCAACATGGGGACAGTGGGCTACGAGCATTTT. The encoded protein is CASNMGTVGYEHF.

This clonotype was seen ten or more times. CDR3 in DNA: TGTGCCAGCAGCTTGGACAGCCTATGGGAGACCCAGTACTTC. Protein: CASSLDSLWETQYF. The chain combines TRBV7-9 with TRBJ2-5, with a tentative D call TRBD1 (6 bases). V dropped 3 bases and J dropped 5 bases, with 13 bases sitting between them. This CDR3 has 14 amino acids. CDR1 and CDR2 (germline): SEHNR, FQNEAQ (reference sequence).

This chain uses TRBV7-6 with TRBJ1-1; D not resolved. Looked up from germline, CDR1 is SGHVS and CDR2 is FNYEAQ. This CDR3 is 9 amino acids long. V lost 8 bases and J 10 bases, leaving 8 bases between the germline ends. The CDR3 protein is CASGGIAFF. In DNA form, the CDR3 reads TGTGCCAGCGGAGGGATAGCTTTCTTT. Full variable domain (remainder filled in from reference TRBV7-6 and TRBJ1-1): GAGVSQSPRYKVTKRGQDVALRCDPISGHVSLYWYRQALGQGPEFLTYFNYEAQQDKSGLPNDRFSAERPEGSISTLTIQRTEQRDSAMYRCASGGIAFFGQGTRLTVV.

Concerning this clonotype: Sequence at one end of the junction differs from germline and may be a read error. The J gene is TRBJ2-7, the V gene TRBV13; 11 nucleotides match TRBD2. Germline lookup yields CDR1 PRHDT and CDR2 FYEKMQ (reference sequence). This CDR3 is built from 15 residues. The CDR3 bases are TGTGCCAGCAGCTTGGGGACTAGCGGTACCTACGCGCAGTACTTC. Translating it yields CASSLGTSGTYAQYF.

This clonotype was detected only a few times. The V and J genes are TRBV6-2 or TRBV6-3 and TRBJ1-2; D call uncertain. The CDR3 runs 11 residues. The V and J ends lost 11 bases and 6 bases respectively, with 13 bases between them. Germline CDR1 reads MNHEY; CDR2 reads SVGEGT. DNA of the CDR3: TGTGCCGGAGCTGGTTTGGATGGCTACACCTTC. Translated: CAGAGLDGYTF.

The rearrangement links TRBV7-8 to TRBJ2-4; no firm D call. V gave up 6 bases and J gave up 5 bases, with 11 bases separating them. The germline V gene has CDR1 SGHVS and CDR2 FQNEAQ. CDR3 length equals 13 residues. CDR3 nucleotide sequence: TGTGCCAGCAGTGACTGGGATGAAAACATTCAGTACTTC. It yields the protein CASSDWDENIQYF.

This clonotype appeared many times. The chain recombines TRBV15 with TRBJ2-7, with a possible D match to TRBD2 (6 bases). The CDR3 totals 12 residues. Germline CDR1 and CDR2: LNHNV and YYDKDF (reference sequence). Trimming left V 5 bases short and J 12 bases short, with 17 bases between. The CDR3 is CATSPGVGRPYF. The CDR3 DNA reads TGTGCCACCAGCCCGGGGGTGGGGAGACCGTACTTC.

About this clonotype itself: At one boundary the junction diverges from the germline segment, which might be a read error. CDR3 bases: TGTGCCATCCGAGATCCGAATTCACCCCTCCACTTT. Amino acid sequence: CAIRDPNSPLHF. The rearrangement links TRBV10-2 to TRBJ1-6, with D hard to call. This CDR3 is built from 12 residues. The germline CDR1 and CDR2 sequences are WSHSY and SAAADI.

In this sample, this clonotype turned up many times. The chain uses TRBV4-1 and TRBJ1-2; D not certain. Deletions cut 3 bases from V and 6 bases from J, with 14 bases between. CDR1 and CDR2 (germline): MGHRA, YSYEKL. The CDR3 has 14 amino acids. The CDR3 protein is CASSHAQALDGYTF. As DNA, the CDR3 is TGCGCCAGCAGCCATGCGCAGGCGTTGGATGGCTACACCTTC.

This sequence joins TRBV10-3 and TRBJ1-2; D is unresolved. The germline V gene encodes CDR1 ENHRY and CDR2 SYGVKD. The CDR3 sequence is 13 residues long. Trimming shortened V by 4 bases and J by 4 bases, and 10 bases separated the two germline ends. The CDR3: CAISARAGYGYTF. The CDR3 nucleotides are TGTGCCATCAGTGCGAGGGCGGGCTATGGCTACACCTTC.

Regarding this clonotype: A single base separates this from a much larger clone, so it may be a read error. The J gene is TRBJ1-5, the V gene TRBV4-3, with a possible D match to TRBD1 (5 bases). Trimming removed 0 bases at V and 2 bases at J, with 14 bases between. Germline CDR1 reads LGHNA; CDR2 reads YSLEER. This CDR3 has 17 amino acids. The CDR3 loop is CASSQEGGRFGNQPQHF. As DNA, the CDR3 is TGCGCCAGCAGCCAAGAGGGGGGGAGGTTTGGCAATCAGCCCCAGCATTTT.

The CDR3 sequence is CARLRGSRNSNQPQHF. In DNA form, the CDR3 reads TGTGCTAGACTACGGGGGAGCCGGAATAGCAATCAGCCCCAGCATTTT. The chain combines TRBV12-5 with TRBJ1-5; possible D gene TRBD1, 5 bases. Germline V gene lookup returns CDR1 LGHNT and CDR2 FRNRAP. The CDR3 extends over 16 amino acids. With 9 bases removed from V and 0 bases from J, the gap between germline ends came to 18 bases.

This clonotype was detected a few times. The chain carries TRBV3-1 and TRBJ1-1, with D possibly being TRBD1 (5 bases). CDR1 is LGHDT and CDR2 is YNNKEL in the germline V gene (reference sequence). The CDR3 is made up of 15 amino acids. Trimming cost V 4 bases and J 1 base, with 13 bases left between them. Here the CDR3 reads CASSPGPRKNTEAFF. CDR3 bases: TGTGCCAGCAGCCCGGGACCGAGAAAGAACACTGAAGCTTTCTTT. The variable domain in full, with the rest retrieved from reference TRBV3-1 and TRBJ1-1, is DTAVSQTPKYLVTQMGNDKSIKCEQNLGHDTMYWYKQDSKKFLKIMFSYNNKELIINETVPNRFSPKSPDKAHLNLHINSLELGDSAVYFCASSPGPRKNTEAFFGQGTRLTVV.

The sample holds many counts of this clonotype. V and J are TRBV7-9 and TRBJ1-5; 7 bases are a match to TRBD1. The germline V gene encodes CDR1 SEHNR and CDR2 FQNEAQ (reference sequence). CDR3 length: 13 amino acids. J gave up 6 bases and V 4 bases, and 3 bases lay outside the gene matches. The CDR3 sequence: CASSSQGGQPQHF. The CDR3 DNA follows: TGTGCCAGCAGCTCTCAGGGGGGTCAGCCCCAGCATTTT.

The chain has TRBV10-3 and TRBJ2-7; either TRBD1 or TRBD2 may supply D (5 bases each). Germline V gene sequence: CDR1 ENHRY, CDR2 SYGVKD. Trimming pared 4 bases from V and 2 bases from J, leaving 15 bases between. This CDR3 region has 15 residues. This CDR3 is CAISGGARDAYEQYF. CDR3 DNA: TGTGCCATCAGTGGTGGGGCTAGGGACGCCTACGAGCAGTACTTC.

DNA for the CDR3: TGCGCCAGCAGGTGGGGCGATGAGCAGTTCTTC. Translation gives CASRWGDEQFF. V usage is TRBV10-2 and J usage is TRBJ2-7, with a possible D match to TRBD1 (5 bases). The J call is doubtful: the DNA matches TRBJ2-1 better. Germline CDR1 is WSHSY and CDR2 is SAAADI. The CDR3 sequence is 11 residues long.

V and J are TRBV29-1 and TRBJ1-2, with no clear D. Trimming cost V 1 base and J 6 bases, with 15 bases left between them. CDR1 is SQVTM, CDR2 ANQGSEA, per germline. This CDR3 comprises 14 residues. The CDR3 sequence is CSVEGALLANGYTF. The CDR3 DNA sequence: TGCAGCGTTGAAGGGGCCTTACTAGCGAATGGCTACACCTTC.

This clonotype was seen at least ten times. The rearrangement joins TRBV10-1 to TRBJ2-7, with a weak D call TRBD1 (6 bases). The CDR3 loop spans 14 amino acids. The ends were cut back, 0 bases at V and 7 bases at J, with 13 bases in the middle. Germline V gene data show CDR1 as WNHNN and CDR2 as SYGVQD (reference sequence). CDR3 DNA: TGCGCCAGCAGTGAGTCGGTGGGGGCAGGGGAGCAGTACTTC. It is translated as CASSESVGAGEQYF.

The chain joins TRBV24-1 to TRBJ2-1; 12 bases fit TRBD2. Germline V gene data show CDR1 as KGHDR and CDR2 as SFDVKD. The CDR3 spans 19 residues. Trimming removed 2 bases from V and 3 bases from J; junction bases left unmatched: 10. The CDR3 nucleotides read TGTGCCACCAGTGATTCTAGCGGGAGGGCCGGATCCCGCTACAATGAGCAGTTCTTC. This encodes CATSDSSGRAGSRYNEQFF.

The V and J genes are TRBV20-1 and TRBJ1-2; D not certain. The CDR3 is made up of 13 amino acids. From germline, CDR1 is DFQATT and CDR2 SNEGSKA (reference sequence). Trimming stripped 5 bases from V and 5 bases from J, with 15 bases between. Written as DNA, the CDR3 is TGCAGTGCTGTGACGGGAACGAATTATGGCTACACCTTC. Protein: CSAVTGTNYGYTF.